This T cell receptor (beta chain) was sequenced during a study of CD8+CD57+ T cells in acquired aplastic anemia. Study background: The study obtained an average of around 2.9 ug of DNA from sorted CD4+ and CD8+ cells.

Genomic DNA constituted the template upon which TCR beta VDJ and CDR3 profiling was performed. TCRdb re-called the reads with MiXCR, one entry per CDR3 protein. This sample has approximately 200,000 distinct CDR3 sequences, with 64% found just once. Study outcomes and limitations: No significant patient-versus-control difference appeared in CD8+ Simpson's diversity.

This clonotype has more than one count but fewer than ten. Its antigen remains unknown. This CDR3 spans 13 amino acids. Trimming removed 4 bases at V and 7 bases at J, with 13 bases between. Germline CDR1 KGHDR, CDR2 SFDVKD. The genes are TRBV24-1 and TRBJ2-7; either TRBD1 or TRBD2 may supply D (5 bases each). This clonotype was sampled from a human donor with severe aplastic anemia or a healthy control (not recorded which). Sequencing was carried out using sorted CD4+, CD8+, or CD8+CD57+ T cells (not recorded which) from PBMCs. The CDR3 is CATSDPRGKEQYF. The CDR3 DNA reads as TGTGCCACCAGTGACCCCCGGGGCAAGGAGCAGTACTTC.